A single sample is the source of the 15 T cell receptor beta chains below, sequenced in a study of shared clonotypes between healthy human individuals. The table came from immunoSEQ multiplex PCR; TCRdb's copy has only in-frame clones and leaves some out. The sample lists about 490,000 clones, almost 80% seen once, with around 11% in the top ten. The sequenced sample consisted of PBMCs. All receptors come from a woman aged 40 to 50 in good health. Some clones in this sample may be carry-over from other donors' samples.

This clone occurred once. V usage is TRBV2 and J usage is TRBJ2-7, with D uncertain. With 8 bases removed from V and 3 bases from J, the gap between germline ends came to 11 bases. Germline CDR1 reads SNHLY; CDR2 reads FYNNEI. This CDR3 is built from 12 residues. CDR3 sequence: CASEQEYYEQYF. For the CDR3, the DNA is TGTGCCAGCGAGCAGGAGTACTACGAGCAGTACTTC.

This rearrangement joins TRBV19 to TRBJ2-2, with D maybe TRBD2 (6 bases). The germline gives CDR1 LNHDA, CDR2 SQIVND (reference sequence). The V gene lost 6 bases and the J gene lost 4 bases, with 6 bases spanning the gap. The CDR3 contains 12 residues. This chain's CDR3 is CASRGGTGELFF. In DNA form, the CDR3 reads TGTGCCAGTAGGGGGGGCACCGGGGAGCTGTTTTTT.

This clone was seen a single time. The chain links TRBV7-3 to TRBJ2-7; 8 bases match TRBD2. Trimming took 5 bases from V and 1 from J; bases not matched to a gene: 7. This CDR3 spans 15 amino acids. Germline-derived CDR1 and CDR2 are SGHTA and FQGTGA. CDR3 DNA sequence: TGTGCCAGCAGCGCGGCGGCGGGAGGTTCCTACGAGCAGTACTTC. Its protein product is CASSAAAGGSYEQYF.

With respect to this clone: This CDR3 is also generated by other DNA sequences in the sample. The J gene is TRBJ2-5, the V gene TRBV5-1; 9 bases are shared with TRBD2. This CDR3 has 14 residues. Germline CDR1 is SGHRS and CDR2 is YFSETQ. Trimming at V came to 0 bases and at J to 5 bases, leaving 2 bases not matched to a gene. The CDR3: CASSLGLAGETQYF. CDR3 nucleotide sequence: TGCGCCAGCAGCTTGGGTCTAGCGGGGGAGACCCAGTACTTC.

V usage is TRBV18 and J usage is TRBJ2-1, with TRBD2 matching over 13 bases. Losses at the gene ends were 3 bases for V and 5 bases for J; bases not matched to a gene: 4. Germline CDR1 is KGHSH and CDR2 is LQKENI. This CDR3 contains 16 residues. The DNA for the CDR3 is TGTGCCAGCTCACCGCGGACTAGCGGGAGCGACAATGAGCAGTTCTTC. It codes for CASSPRTSGSDNEQFF.

This clone was counted once. The chain recombines TRBV18 with TRBJ2-7; 8 nucleotides align to TRBD1. V trimming: 5 bases; J trimming: 4 bases; junction bases outside the gene matches: 10. The length of the CDR3 is 15 residues. Germline CDR1 KGHSH, CDR2 LQKENI. CDR3 bases: TGTGCCAGCTCAGCCTCCGGGACAGGAGCTTACGAGCAGTACTTC. It specifies CASSASGTGAYEQYF.

This clone appeared a single time. This chain joins TRBV28 and TRBJ2-5; D is unresolved. V was trimmed by 6 bases and J by 4 bases, leaving 15 bases between them. CDR1 and CDR2 (germline): MDHEN, SYDVKM. This CDR3 is built from 14 residues. This CDR3 reads CASSRRLGAETQYF. In nucleotides, the CDR3 is TGTGCCAGCAGCCGCCGGCTTGGAGCAGAGACCCAGTACTTC. Using reference TRBV28 and TRBJ2-5 for the parts outside the CDR3, the full variable domain is DVKVTQSSRYLVKRTGEKVFLECVQDMDHENMFWYRQDPGLGLRLIYFSYDVKMKEKGDIPEGYSVSREKKERFSLILESASTNQTSMYLCASSRRLGAETQYFGPGTRLLVL.

The V call is TRBV28, the J call TRBJ2-7; 10 bases are a match to TRBD2. Unmatched junction bases numbered 8, after V lost 6 bases and J lost 3 bases. CDR1 and CDR2 (germline): MDHEN, SYDVKM. The CDR3 loop spans 15 amino acids. The CDR3, as DNA: TGTGCCAGCAGCCCAACTAGCGGGGCTTTCTACGAGCAGTACTTC. Its protein product is CASSPTSGAFYEQYF.

The chain is built from TRBV7-9 and TRBJ1-4; D ambiguous. Trimming stripped 3 bases from V and 7 bases from J, with 12 bases between. This CDR3 has 14 amino acids. CDR1 and CDR2 from the germline V gene are SEHNR and FQNEAQ (reference sequence). The DNA for the CDR3 is TGTGCCAGCAGCTTGTTGTCCGCCGGTGAAAAACTGTTTTTT. This codes for CASSLLSAGEKLFF.

This clone was observed a few times. The V call is TRBV2, the J call TRBJ1-4; a possible D gene is TRBD1 (5 bases). CDR1 is SNHLY and CDR2 is FYNNEI in the germline V gene. The length of the CDR3 is 13 residues. V lost 4 bases and J lost 8, with 11 bases in between. CDR3 loop: CASSGFQGEKLFF. Written as DNA, the CDR3 is TGTGCCAGCAGTGGTTTTCAGGGAGAAAAACTGTTTTTT.

This chain uses TRBV11-2 with TRBJ2-2, with D perhaps being TRBD1 or TRBD2 (5 bases each). There are 16 residues in the CDR3. CDR1 is SGHAT and CDR2 is FQNNGV in the germline V gene. V shed 5 bases and J shed 4 bases, with 17 bases lying between them. The CDR3 loop reads CASSPPRGLSTGELFF. CDR3 nucleotide sequence: TGTGCCAGCAGCCCGCCCCGGGGCCTGAGCACCGGGGAGCTGTTTTTT.

The chain links TRBV10-2 to TRBJ2-7; 9 nucleotides agree with TRBD1. Germline-derived CDR1 and CDR2 are WSHSY and SAAADI. The CDR3 length is 15 residues. J was trimmed by 3 bases and V by 6 bases; bases with no gene match: 9. The CDR3 DNA reads as TGCGCCAGCAGCGTTGGAGGACAGGGGTTCTACGAGCAGTACTTC. It specifies CASSVGGQGFYEQYF.

V is TRBV7-8 and J is TRBJ2-5; 7 nucleotides agree with TRBD2. Looked up from germline, CDR1 is SGHVS and CDR2 is FQNEAQ. The CDR3 has 15 residues. V gave up 1 base and J gave up 7 bases; unmatched junction bases: 9. CDR3 DNA: TGTGCCAGCAGCTTAGGTCGGGGCGGGGAGGGGACCCAGTACTTC. It translates to CASSLGRGGEGTQYF.

The sample holds one count of this clone. This sequence joins TRBV7-2 and TRBJ2-7, with 12 nucleotides matching TRBD2. The V gene end was trimmed by 3 bases and the J gene end by 5 bases; junction bases not matched to a gene: 5. The CDR3 runs 15 residues. Germline lookup yields CDR1 SGHTA and CDR2 FQGNSA. In DNA form, the CDR3 reads TGTGCCAGCAGCTTTCCGACTAGCGGGAGCAACGAGCAGTACTTC. It specifies CASSFPTSGSNEQYF.

The V and J genes are TRBV7-8 and TRBJ2-1, with 10 bases matching TRBD2. CDR1 is SGHVS, CDR2 FQNEAQ, per germline. V dropped 2 bases and J dropped 5; count of bases not matched to a gene: 6. This CDR3 is built from 16 residues. The CDR3 spells CASSLRSGRGDNEQFF. CDR3 DNA sequence: TGTGCCAGCAGCTTAAGAAGCGGGAGGGGGGACAATGAGCAGTTCTTC. Full variable domain (missing parts from reference TRBV7-8 and TRBJ2-1): GAGVSQSPRYKVAKRGQDVALRCDPISGHVSLFWYQQALGQGPEFLTYFQNEAQLDKSGLPSDRFFAERPEGSVSTLKIQRTQQEDSAVYLCASSLRSGRGDNEQFFGPGTRLTVL.